The 14 T cell receptor beta chains listed next were all sequenced from one sample in a study of shared clonotypes between healthy human individuals. The repertoire was sequenced with immunoSEQ multiplex PCR; TCRdb's copy has only in-frame clones and lacks some. Found here are about 2 million clones, roughly 95% of them singletons; the top ten hold about 1.1%. Terminally differentiated effector memory CD45RA+ cells were excluded from the naive CD8 cells, which were CD45RO-negative and positively selected for CCR7. The sequenced sample was naive CD8+ T cells sorted from blood. These receptors came from a man between 18 and 35 years old in good health.

Of note for this clone: The sample carries other DNA sequences with the same CDR3. The chain has TRBV28 and TRBJ1-6; D remains unclear. V shed 3 bases and J shed 2 bases, with 5 bases lying between them. CDR3 length: 14 amino acids. Germline CDR1 MDHEN, CDR2 SYDVKM. The CDR3 DNA reads TGTGCCAGCAGTTTCCGAACCTATAATTCACCCCTCCACTTT. This sequence encodes CASSFRTYNSPLHF. Full variable domain (outside the CDR3, taken from reference TRBV28 and TRBJ1-6): DVKVTQSSRYLVKRTGEKVFLECVQDMDHENMFWYRQDPGLGLRLIYFSYDVKMKEKGDIPEGYSVSREKKERFSLILESASTNQTSMYLCASSFRTYNSPLHFGNGTRLTVT.

The V call is TRBV19, the J call TRBJ2-3, with 9 bases aligning to TRBD1. Germline loops: CDR1 LNHDA, CDR2 SQIVND (reference sequence). J lost 4 bases, V lost 3 bases, and 5 bases had no gene match. This CDR3 is 15 amino acids long. CDR3 residues: CASSMGQGGSDTQYF. In nucleotides, the CDR3 is TGTGCCAGTAGTATGGGACAGGGAGGGTCAGATACGCAGTATTTT. The variable domain in full, with the rest retrieved from reference TRBV19 and TRBJ2-3, is DGGITQSPKYLFRKEGQNVTLSCEQNLNHDAMYWYRQDPGQGLRLIYYSQIVNDFQKGDIAEGYSVSREKKESFPLTVTSAQKNPTAFYLCASSMGQGGSDTQYFGPGTRLTVL.

This chain's CDR3 is CASREGGGAYEQYF. The CDR3 DNA is TGTGCCAGCCGGGAAGGAGGGGGCGCGTACGAGCAGTACTTC. This sequence joins TRBV2 and TRBJ2-7, with a possible D match to TRBD1 (7 bases). Germline assignment: CDR1 SNHLY and CDR2 FYNNEI. The CDR3 covers 14 residues. Between the trimmed V and J ends, which lost 8 bases and 4 bases, there was a span of 18 bases.

The CDR3 loop is CAWGADRNNEQFF. CDR3 nucleotide sequence: TGTGCCTGGGGAGCCGACAGAAACAATGAGCAGTTCTTC. V is TRBV30 and J is TRBJ2-1; D perhaps matches TRBD1 (5 bases). The ends were cut back, 5 bases at V and 5 bases at J, with 13 bases in the middle. Germline CDR1 is GTSNPN and CDR2 is SVGIG (reference sequence). There are 13 residues in the CDR3.

The gene calls are TRBV10-2 and TRBJ1-6; D is perhaps TRBD1 (5 bases). Looked up from germline, CDR1 is WSHSY and CDR2 is SAAADI. This CDR3 is 14 amino acids long. V lost 7 bases to trimming and J lost 4 bases, with 11 bases between them. The CDR3 nucleotides read TGCGCCAGCACGTTTAAGGGGTATAATTCACCCCTCCACTTT. Translating gives CASTFKGYNSPLHF.

The chain has TRBV5-1 and TRBJ2-6; 10 bases align to TRBD1. The CDR3 consists of 18 residues. Germline loops: CDR1 SGHRS, CDR2 YFSETQ. Trimming at V came to 2 bases and at J to 0 bases, leaving 5 bases not matched to a gene. CDR3 in amino acids: CASSFRDRGSSGANVLTF. CDR3 sequence (DNA): TGCGCCAGCAGCTTCCGGGACAGGGGCTCCTCTGGGGCCAACGTCCTGACTTTC.

The chain couples TRBV5-4 to TRBJ2-1; D is possibly TRBD2 (6 bases). The CDR3 is 14 residues long. V was trimmed by 0 bases and J by 8 bases, leaving 12 bases between them. Germline assignment: CDR1 SGHNT and CDR2 YYREEE (reference sequence). This chain's CDR3 is CASSLELSSDEQFF. CDR3 DNA: TGTGCCAGCAGCTTGGAACTATCTAGCGATGAGCAGTTCTTC. Variable domain in full (rest from reference TRBV5-4 and TRBJ2-1): ETGVTQSPTHLIKTRGQQVTLRCSSQSGHNTVSWYQQALGQGPQFIFQYYREEENGRGNFPPRFSGLQFPNYSSELNVNALELDDSALYLCASSLELSSDEQFFGPGTRLTVL.

The chain combines TRBV11-2 with TRBJ1-1, with a possible D match to TRBD1 (5 bases). The CDR3 has 18 amino acids. Germline V gene data show CDR1 as SGHAT and CDR2 as FQNNGV. V lost 4 bases and J lost 4, with 25 bases in between. The CDR3 bases are TGTGCCAGCAGCTGGGAGGGGATAGGGTCGCCCTCGGGCACTGAAGCTTTCTTT. Translating it yields CASSWEGIGSPSGTEAFF.

The V call is TRBV13, the J call TRBJ2-2; 9 nucleotides align to TRBD2. Germline-derived CDR1 and CDR2 are PRHDT and FYEKMQ (reference sequence). This CDR3 spans 16 amino acids. Trimming removed 5 bases from V and 6 bases from J; junction bases left unmatched: 10. The DNA for the CDR3 is TGTGCCAGCAGCACCATAGCGGGAGTAGTGGCCGGGGAGCTGTTTTTT. Protein product: CASSTIAGVVAGELFF.

This chain's CDR3 is CASSLAGAYEKLFF. DNA of the CDR3: TGTGCCAGCAGCTTAGCAGGGGCTTATGAAAAACTGTTTTTT. The chain recombines TRBV7-9 with TRBJ1-4; tentative D call: TRBD1 (5 bases). The V end was cut by 0 bases, the J end by 6 bases, with 8 bases between. Germline CDR1 SEHNR, CDR2 FQNEAQ (reference sequence). This CDR3 region has 14 residues.

This chain uses TRBV11-2 with TRBJ2-5; maybe TRBD2 (5 bases). CDR1 SGHAT and CDR2 FQNNGV come from the germline V gene. V was trimmed by 5 bases and J by 0 bases, leaving 25 bases between them. CDR3 length: 19 residues. The CDR3 DNA reads as TGTGCCAGCAGCAGCTGGATTCCCGTCGGAGGCCCCTACCAAGAGACCCAGTACTTC. This codes for CASSSWIPVGGPYQETQYF.

The rearrangement links TRBV15 to TRBJ2-7, with no clear D. The V and J ends lost 0 bases and 3 bases respectively, with 9 bases between them. The CDR3 runs to 14 residues. CDR1 is LNHNV and CDR2 is YYDKDF in the germline V gene (reference sequence). The CDR3 protein is CATSREGSYYEQYF. Written as DNA, the CDR3 is TGTGCCACCAGCAGAGAGGGCAGCTACTACGAGCAGTACTTC.

The V gene is TRBV18, the J gene TRBJ2-5, with D possibly TRBD2 on 5 matching bases. With 3 bases removed from V and 6 bases from J, the gap between germline ends came to 20 bases. Germline loops: CDR1 KGHSH, CDR2 LQKENI. This CDR3 contains 16 residues. The CDR3 spells CASSPFQEGEGQTQYF. CDR3 in DNA: TGTGCCAGCTCACCCTTTCAAGAGGGAGAGGGTCAGACCCAGTACTTC.

This clone appeared once. The chain links TRBV27 to TRBJ2-3, with a possible D match to TRBD1 (6 bases). The CDR3 sequence is 14 residues long. Trimming removed 4 bases at V and 4 bases at J, with 12 bases between. Germline-derived CDR1 and CDR2 are MNHEY and SMNVEV (reference sequence). The CDR3, as DNA: TGTGCCAGCAGTTACAGGGTTTCGGCAGATACGCAGTATTTT. Amino acid sequence: CASSYRVSADTQYF.